Each of the 2 T cell receptor beta chains below was sequenced from the same sample in a study of T-cell reconstitution after alpha-beta-depleted transplantation in children. Using unique molecular identifiers, the investigators prepared the TCRbeta library. Each CDR3 protein is one row after TCRdb ran MiXCR on the PCR reads. The data contain hundreds of thousands of distinct CDR3 sequences, approximately 12% of them singletons. The material sequenced was PBMCs, mostly from graft donor cells, taken 360 days after TCRalphabeta/CD19-depleted stem cell transplant. All receptors come from a male patient between 10 and 17 years old who had a stem cell transplant for acute myeloid leukemia, so the T cells may come from the graft donor.

This clonotype was counted ten times or more. CDR3 region: CASSIRTSGRFEQFF. For the CDR3, the DNA is TGTGCCAGCAGCATAAGGACTAGCGGGAGATTTGAGCAGTTCTTC. The chain carries TRBV11-2 and TRBJ2-1; 13 nucleotides align to TRBD2. Trimming cost V 5 bases and J 9 bases; bases outside gene matches: 7. The CDR3 runs 15 residues. Per the germline V gene, CDR1 is SGHAT and CDR2 is FQNNGV.

J is TRBJ2-3 and V is TRBV28; TRBD2 aligns across 8 bases. Unmatched junction bases numbered 7, after V lost 3 bases and J lost 2 bases. The CDR3 contains 16 residues. Germline CDR1 is MDHEN and CDR2 is SYDVKM. The CDR3 nucleotides are TGTGCCAGCAGTTTTTCAGCGGGAGTACCCACAGATACGCAGTATTTT. Its protein is CASSFSAGVPTDTQYF. The full variable domain, its missing parts supplied by reference TRBV28 and TRBJ2-3, is DVKVTQSSRYLVKRTGEKVFLECVQDMDHENMFWYRQDPGLGLRLIYFSYDVKMKEKGDIPEGYSVSREKKERFSLILESASTNQTSMYLCASSFSAGVPTDTQYFGPGTRLTVL.